This T cell receptor (beta chain) is from a study of blood T cell repertoires in COVID-19. Across the study: The United States, Italy and Spain provided the acute and convalescent COVID-19 samples. The cDNA or gDNA used as material had been derived from T cells, B-cell-depleted T cells, or PBMCs.

The count of this clone is one. Original handling: Counts of nucleated cells, estimated from reference gene primer amplification, were obtained. Clones were sequenced by immunoSEQ multiplex PCR, and TCRdb holds only the in-frame ones, with some missing. Clone size and V and J calls were adopted from that table, with D and trimming inferred from the DNA. The profile shows under 70,000 clones, less than 85% of them singletons. With 2 bases clipped from V and 0 bases from J, the junction kept 3 bases outside the gene matches. Germline CDR1 reads MDHEN; CDR2 reads SYDVKM. This CDR3 contains 17 residues. The specimen was peripheral blood. This chain links TRBV28 with TRBJ1-6; 8 bases map to TRBD1. This TCR was sampled from a man between 60 and 75 years old with acute or convalescent COVID-19. The CDR3 coding sequence is TGTGCCAGCAGTTTAACAGGGGGTGGCTCCTATAATTCACCCCTCCACTTT. As protein: CASSLTGGGSYNSPLHF.